Listed below are T cell receptor beta chains from one sample, sequenced in a study of blood T cell repertoires in COVID-19. TCRdb's copy holds only in-frame clones and misses some; the assay was immunoSEQ multiplex PCR. Of 130,000 to 150,000 clones in the sample, 81% were seen once. Sample: peripheral blood. These receptors were collected from a human donor in a cohort sampled during active COVID-19. The CDR3 runs from the conserved cysteine through the conserved F or W. D genes are given only for firm matches. Not every row has a clone size; where given, it reads once, few, many or a size class.

d_call,j_call,cdr3_length,clone_size,v_call,cdr3_aa,cdr3_nt
.,TRBJ2-7,12,.,TRBV5-4,CASSSTGSEQYF,TGTGCCAGCAGCTCTACAGGGTCCGAGCAGTACTTC
TRBD2,TRBJ2-1,17,once,TRBV10-3,CAISSNTPGLANNEQFF,TGTGCCATCAGTTCCAATACTCCGGGACTAGCGAACAATGAGCAGTTCTTC
.,TRBJ1-2,18,.,TRBV19,CASSIDLNTGRLYYGYTF,TGTGCCAGTAGTATAGATCTGAACACCGGGAGGCTTTACTATGGCTACACCTTC
TRBD1,TRBJ2-6,17,.,TRBV4-1,CASSLRDSQTGANVLTF,TGCGCCAGCAGCCTCCGGGACAGCCAAACTGGGGCCAACGTCCTGACTTTC
.,TRBJ1-4,15,.,TRBV5-1,CASSTRRGDEEKLFF,TGCGCCAGCAGCACCCGACGGGGAGATGAAGAAAAACTGTTTTTT
.,TRBJ1-1,13,.,TRBV6-2/TRBV6-3,CASSLRREAEAFF,TGTGCCAGCAGCCTTCGGAGGGAAGCAGAAGCTTTCTTT
TRBD1,TRBJ2-7,15,.,TRBV29-1,CSVEDPETGVYEQYF,TGCAGCGTTGAAGATCCTGAGACAGGGGTCTACGAGCAGTACTTC
.,TRBJ1-1,13,.,TRBV6-5,CASSYGADTEAFF,TGTGCCAGCAGTTACGGGGCGGACACTGAAGCTTTCTTT
TRBD2,TRBJ2-7,15,few,TRBV28,CASSSISGNSYEQYF,TGTGCCAGCAGTTCTATTAGCGGGAATAGCTACGAGCAGTACTTC
.,TRBJ2-7,14,once,TRBV3-1/TRBV3-2,CASSQDLGAYEQYF,TGTGCCAGCAGCCAAGATCTCGGGGCCTACGAGCAGTACTTC
.,TRBJ1-1,13,.,TRBV6-4,CASSDSTGFEAFF,TGTGCCAGCAGTGACTCGACGGGGTTTGAAGCTTTCTTT
TRBD1,TRBJ2-3,15,.,TRBV2,CASRNQGAEADTQYF,TGTGCCAGCAGAAACCAGGGGGCTGAGGCAGATACGCAGTATTTT
.,TRBJ2-7,13,few,TRBV4-1,CASSQPGLYEQYF,TGCGCCAGCAGCCAACCGGGACTTTACGAGCAGTACTTC
TRBD1,TRBJ1-3,14,.,TRBV5-1,CASSFGGGGNTIYF,TGCGCCAGCAGCTTTGGAGGGGGCGGAAACACCATATATTTT
.,TRBJ1-2,15,.,TRBV21-1,CASSKLDRGRDGYTF,TGTGCCAGCAGCAAATTGGACAGGGGGCGGGATGGCTACACCTTC
TRBD2,TRBJ2-5,13,.,TRBV29-1,CSVGGLVAETQYF,TGCAGCGTGGGGGGACTAGTGGCTGAGACCCAGTACTTC
TRBD2,TRBJ2-1,15,.,TRBV10-3,CAISGAGGSYNEQFF,TGTGCCATCAGTGGTGCGGGAGGGTCCTACAATGAGCAGTTCTTC
.,TRBJ2-2,15,.,TRBV27,CASSFWQGGTGELFF,TGTGCCAGCAGTTTCTGGCAGGGGGGCACCGGGGAGCTGTTTTTT
TRBD1,TRBJ2-2,14,.,TRBV2,CASSGQGAVGELFF,TGTGCCAGCAGTGGACAGGGGGCGGTCGGGGAGCTGTTTTTT
.,TRBJ2-4,14,many,TRBV4-2,CASSQEQGRNIQYF,TGTGCCAGCAGCCAGGAACAGGGCAGGAACATTCAGTACTTC
.,TRBJ2-5,14,once,TRBV5-1,CASQMGSQQETQYF,TGCGCCAGCCAGATGGGGAGTCAACAAGAGACCCAGTACTTC
.,TRBJ1-2,13,once,TRBV10-3,CAITPGQPYGYTF,TGTGCCATCACTCCCGGACAGCCCTATGGCTACACCTTC
TRBD1,TRBJ2-1,16,.,TRBV5-4,CASSWPGTGGSDEQFF,TGTGCCAGCAGCTGGCCCGGGACAGGGGGCTCTGATGAGCAGTTCTTC
TRBD2,TRBJ2-7,16,.,TRBV11-2,CASRGLRTSGSYEQYF,TGTGCCAGCAGGGGGCTTCGGACTAGCGGTTCCTACGAGCAGTACTTC
.,TRBJ2-1,16,.,TRBV16,CASSFTVGGAQNEQFF,TGTGCCAGCAGCTTCACCGTGGGGGGGGCCCAAAATGAGCAGTTCTTC
TRBD1,TRBJ2-7,14,.,TRBV28,CASQGAGTGGEQYF,TGTGCCAGCCAGGGGGCCGGGACAGGGGGCGAGCAGTACTTC
TRBD1,TRBJ2-2,17,.,TRBV24-1,CATSDNRQGAMGGELFF,TGTGCCACCAGTGATAATCGACAGGGGGCCATGGGCGGGGAGCTGTTTTTT
.,TRBJ1-2,15,once,TRBV5-1,CASSPTGQANYGYTF,TGCGCCAGCAGCCCTACAGGGCAGGCTAACTATGGCTACACCTTC
.,TRBJ1-5,16,.,TRBV21-1,CASSASVGGSNQPQHF,TGTGCCAGCAGCGCAAGTGTAGGCGGTAGCAATCAGCCCCAGCATTTT
TRBD1,TRBJ1-2,15,.,TRBV3-1/TRBV3-2,CASSHTDRGRYGYTF,TGTGCCAGCAGCCATACGGACAGGGGGCGTTATGGCTACACCTTC
TRBD2,TRBJ2-5,15,.,TRBV6-5,CASRSGLAGTETQYF,TGTGCCAGCAGGAGTGGGCTAGCGGGAACCGAGACCCAGTACTTC
.,TRBJ2-7,17,.,TRBV28,CASSFSIGGGGTYEQYF,TGTGCCAGCAGTTTCTCCATCGGGGGAGGGGGTACCTACGAGCAGTACTTC